The 14 T cell receptor beta chains listed next were all sequenced from one sample in a study of blood T cells in healthy people across ages. Sample-barcoded 5' priming and a J-beta primer mix drove a second PCR of roughly 6 to 12 cycles. One entry per CDR3 protein results from TCRdb running MiXCR on the 5' RACE reads. The table has around 870,000 distinct CDR3 sequences, 25% to 35% seen once. The sample taken for sequencing was blood. The source is a woman older than 75 in good health.

This chain connects TRBV3-1 to TRBJ2-3, with D perhaps matching TRBD2 (5 bases). The germline V gene has CDR1 LGHDT and CDR2 YNNKEL (reference sequence). V was shortened by 4 bases and J by 0 bases, with 11 bases between the two germline ends. CDR3 size: 15 residues. The CDR3 is CASSPGVSSTDTQYF. CDR3 sequence (DNA): TGTGCCAGCAGCCCCGGGGTCTCTAGCACAGATACGCAGTATTTT.

This clonotype occurred many times. The CDR3 region has the DNA TGCAGCGTTTATTTGGATACGCAGTATTTT. Encoded protein: CSVYLDTQYF. The gene calls are TRBV29-1 and TRBJ2-3; no clear D. Germline V gives CDR1 SQVTM, CDR2 ANQGSEA. This CDR3 is built from 10 residues. The V end lost 5 bases, the J end lost 6 bases, and 6 bases lay between the germline ends.

In the case of this clonotype: This may be a read error: a much more frequent sequence differs by one nucleotide. J is TRBJ2-7 and V is TRBV20-1, with a weak D call TRBD1 (6 bases). The germline gives CDR1 DFQATT, CDR2 SNEGSKA (reference sequence). Trimming removed 0 bases at V and 6 bases at J, with 18 bases between. CDR3 length equals 15 residues. The CDR3 sequence is CSARESLGHQGEQYF. CDR3 nucleotide sequence: TGCAGTGCTAGAGAGTCGTTGGGACATCAGGGCGAGCAGTACTTC.

The chain employs TRBV6-5 and TRBJ2-5; a possible D gene is TRBD2 (6 bases). The closer fit of TRBJ2-1 to the DNA end suggests the J call may be wrong. This CDR3 spans 15 amino acids. The V gene's germline CDR1 is MNHEY and CDR2 SVGAGI. CDR3 bases: TGTGCCAGCAGTTACTCCCAAGCCCTGGAGGGGACCCAGTTCTTC. This encodes CASSYSQALEGTQFF.

Many counts were recorded for this clonotype. V and J are TRBV12-3 or TRBV12-4 and TRBJ1-5; D not resolved. The CDR3 runs to 15 residues. V lost 2 bases to trimming and J lost 1 base, with 9 bases between them. CDR3 in DNA: TGTGCCAGCAGTTTAAGGCAGGAAAGCAATCAGCCCCAGCATTTT. Translating gives CASSLRQESNQPQHF.

There are many counts of this clonotype. The rearrangement uses TRBV5-4 and TRBJ2-5, with 16 bases lining up with TRBD2. The germline CDR1 and CDR2 sequences are SGHNT and YYREEE (reference sequence). This CDR3 contains 17 residues. J lost 5 bases, V lost 5 bases, and 9 bases had no gene match. As DNA, the CDR3 is TGTGCCAGCAGTCCCGGGACTAGCGGGGGGGCACGGGAGACCCAGTACTTC. This codes for CASSPGTSGGARETQYF.

There are a few counts of this clonotype. This chain connects TRBV5-4 to TRBJ2-3, with 9 bases lining up with TRBD2. Germline CDR1 and CDR2: SGHNT and YYREEE (reference sequence). Trimming at V came to 4 bases and at J to 3 bases, leaving 6 bases not matched to a gene. CDR3 length: 15 residues. The CDR3 region is CASSKPGLATDTQYF. The CDR3, as DNA: TGTGCCAGCAGCAAGCCGGGACTAGCTACAGATACGCAGTATTTT.

Only a few counts were recorded for this clonotype. This rearrangement joins TRBV20-1 to TRBJ2-3; D perhaps matches TRBD2 (5 bases). The germline V gene encodes CDR1 DFQATT and CDR2 SNEGSKA (reference sequence). This CDR3 contains 12 residues. The DNA for the CDR3 is TGCAGCGACACGGGGTCCACAGATACGCAGTATTTT. Translating it yields CSDTGSTDTQYF.

In regard to this clonotype: An end of the junction does not agree with germline; a read error may underlie this. The rearrangement uses TRBV3-1 and TRBJ1-1; D gene ambiguous. Germline V lookup: CDR1 LGHDT, CDR2 YNNKEL (reference sequence). The CDR3 sequence is 14 residues long. The CDR3 region is CASSPRTVNAEAFF. The CDR3 nucleotides are TGTGCCAGCAGCCCGCGAACAGTGAACGCTGAAGCTTTCTTT.

This clonotype was observed a handful of times. The gene calls are TRBV6-1 and TRBJ1-5, with D perhaps matching TRBD1 (5 bases). Germline V gene data show CDR1 as MNHNS and CDR2 as SASEGT. With 6 bases removed from V and 5 bases from J, the gap between germline ends came to 14 bases. The CDR3 covers 14 residues. The CDR3 spells CASSHRFRDQPQHF. Written as DNA, the CDR3 is TGTGCCAGCAGCCACAGGTTTAGGGATCAGCCCCAGCATTTT.

About this clonotype: A much larger clone differs from this one at a single base, so this may be a read error. The V and J genes are TRBV7-9 and TRBJ1-6; D may be TRBD1 (5 bases). This CDR3 is 13 amino acids long. Germline loops: CDR1 SEHNR, CDR2 FQNEAQ (reference sequence). V was trimmed by 5 bases and J by 10 bases, leaving 12 bases between them. For the CDR3, the DNA is TGTGCCAGCAGCCTGGCAGGGTTGTCACCCCTCCACTTT. It yields the protein CASSLAGLSPLHF.

This clonotype was observed many times. The rearrangement uses TRBV20-1 and TRBJ2-7; D tentatively reads TRBD1 or TRBD2 (7 bases each). Germline values: CDR1 DFQATT, CDR2 SNEGSKA (reference sequence). This CDR3 spans 12 amino acids. CDR3 nucleotide sequence: TGCAGCATCCAGGGGGGAGGGTACGAGCAGTACTTC. Protein product: CSIQGGGYEQYF.

The J gene is TRBJ2-5, the V gene TRBV7-2; D possibly corresponds to TRBD1 (6 bases). Germline V gene data show CDR1 as SGHTA and CDR2 as FQGNSA. Trimming removed 3 bases from V and 4 bases from J, with 12 bases in between. This CDR3 comprises 14 residues. CDR3 bases: TGTGCCAGCAGCTTGGACAGTGCAGGAGAGACCCAGTACTTC. Amino acid sequence: CASSLDSAGETQYF.

This clonotype was counted only a few times. The CDR3 DNA sequence: TGTGCCAGCAGTTCGGGACAGGGTGACACTGAAGCTTTCTTT. Protein sequence: CASSSGQGDTEAFF. The rearrangement uses TRBV28 and TRBJ1-1; 9 bases align to TRBD1. The J segment lost 3 bases and the V segment lost 4 bases, leaving 3 bases of the junction unmatched. Germline V gene lookup returns CDR1 MDHEN and CDR2 SYDVKM. This CDR3 spans 14 amino acids.